This T cell receptor (beta chain) came from a study of STAT3 mutations in large granular lymphocyte leukemia. The protocol was immunoSEQ multiplex PCR, while the TCRdb copy is restricted to in-frame clones and leaves out a portion. Of some 31,000 clones in the sample, roughly 86% were seen once. The germline V gene encodes CDR1 MNHNS and CDR2 SASEGT. Germline trimming cut 5 bases from V and 0 bases from J; bases unmatched to any gene: 7. The CDR3 has 15 residues. Study-wide points: Every T-LGLL patient had at least one immunodominant TCRbeta clonotype.

For this clone: Its specificity is unknown.

This clonotype was obtained from a man aged 60 to 75 with T-cell large granular lymphocyte leukemia. Some clones in this sample may be carry-over from other donors' samples. The rearrangement joins TRBV6-1 to TRBJ2-7; 7 bases agree with TRBD2. The sample comprised peripheral blood mononuclear cells. CDR3 sequence (DNA): TGTGCCAGCAGTACTAATAGCGGGCGCTCCTACGAGCAGTACTTC. This gives the protein CASSTNSGRSYEQYF.